The sequence of this T cell receptor beta chain was determined in a study of blood T cell repertoires in COVID-19. About the research overall: COVID-19 samples from acute and convalescent phases originated in the United States, Italy and Spain.

V shed 2 bases and J shed 5 bases, with 13 bases lying between them. This CDR3 has 15 amino acids. Germline V gene data show CDR1 as SGHTA and CDR2 as FQGTGA. This clone turned up a few times. Per the original data handling: Reference gene primer amplification in the assay estimated nucleated cell counts. Sequencing was performed with immunoSEQ multiplex PCR; in TCRdb, only in-frame clones are kept and a portion is missing. Clonal size and the V and J genes are those of that table, whereas D and trimming came from the DNA. The sample carries 95,000 to 120,000 clones, about 85% recorded once. This receptor was taken from a woman aged 70 to 79 with acute or convalescent COVID-19. The V gene is TRBV7-3, the J gene TRBJ2-1; D is possibly TRBD2 (6 bases). Specimen: peripheral blood. The CDR3 sequence: CASSLDRTTNNEQFF. The CDR3 DNA reads as TGTGCCAGCAGCTTAGATCGGACTACCAACAATGAGCAGTTCTTC.